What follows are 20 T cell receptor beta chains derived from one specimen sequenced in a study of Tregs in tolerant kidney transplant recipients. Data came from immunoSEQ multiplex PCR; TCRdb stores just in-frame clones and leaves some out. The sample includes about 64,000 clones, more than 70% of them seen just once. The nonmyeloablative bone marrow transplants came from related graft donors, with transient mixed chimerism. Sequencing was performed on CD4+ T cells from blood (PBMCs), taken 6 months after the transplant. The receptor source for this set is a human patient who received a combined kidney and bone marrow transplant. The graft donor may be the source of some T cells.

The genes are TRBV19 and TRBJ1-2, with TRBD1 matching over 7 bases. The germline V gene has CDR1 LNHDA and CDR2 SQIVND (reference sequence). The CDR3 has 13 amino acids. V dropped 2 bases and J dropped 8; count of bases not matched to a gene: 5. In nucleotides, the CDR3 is TGTGCCAGTAGTATACGACAGGGCGGAGGCTACACCTTC. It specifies CASSIRQGGGYTF.

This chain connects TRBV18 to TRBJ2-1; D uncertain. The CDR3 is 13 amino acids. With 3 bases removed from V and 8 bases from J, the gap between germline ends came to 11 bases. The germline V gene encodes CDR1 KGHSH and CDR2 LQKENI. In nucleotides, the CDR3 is TGTGCCAGCTCACCGTATGGCGGCTATGAGCAGTTCTTC. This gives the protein CASSPYGGYEQFF.

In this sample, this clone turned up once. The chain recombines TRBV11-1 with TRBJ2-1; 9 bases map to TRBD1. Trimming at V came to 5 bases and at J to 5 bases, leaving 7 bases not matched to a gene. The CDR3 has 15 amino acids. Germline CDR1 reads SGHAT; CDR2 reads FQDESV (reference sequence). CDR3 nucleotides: TGTGCCAGCAGCCTGACAGGGGGAAAGGACAATGAGCAGTTCTTC. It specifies CASSLTGGKDNEQFF.

The CDR3 reads CASSLTRGSGELFF. The CDR3 region has the DNA TGTGCCAGCAGCTTAACCAGGGGGAGCGGGGAGCTGTTTTTT. The V call is TRBV7-3, the J call TRBJ2-2; 7 bases are a match to TRBD1. Germline assignment: CDR1 SGHTA and CDR2 FQGTGA. Unmatched junction bases numbered 2, after V lost 0 bases and J lost 7 bases. The CDR3 has 14 amino acids.

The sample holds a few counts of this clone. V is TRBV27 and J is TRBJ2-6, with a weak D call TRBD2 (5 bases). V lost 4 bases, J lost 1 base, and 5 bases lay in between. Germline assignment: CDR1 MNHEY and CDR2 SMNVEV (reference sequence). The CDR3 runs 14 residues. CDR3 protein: CASSSGSGANVLTF. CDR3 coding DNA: TGTGCCAGCAGTTCGGGGTCTGGGGCCAACGTCCTGACTTTC.

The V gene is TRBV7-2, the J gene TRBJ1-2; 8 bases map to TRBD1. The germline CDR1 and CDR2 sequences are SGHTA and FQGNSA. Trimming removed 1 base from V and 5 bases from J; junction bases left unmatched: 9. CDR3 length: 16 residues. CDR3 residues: CASSLGGQAINYGYTF. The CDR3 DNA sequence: TGTGCCAGCAGCTTAGGGGGACAGGCAATTAATTATGGCTACACCTTC.

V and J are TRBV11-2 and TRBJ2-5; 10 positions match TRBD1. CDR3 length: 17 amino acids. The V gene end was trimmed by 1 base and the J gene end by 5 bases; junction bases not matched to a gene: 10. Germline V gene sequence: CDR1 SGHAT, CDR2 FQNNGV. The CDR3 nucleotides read TGTGCCAGCAGCTTAGGATCCGGGACAGGGGTAATCGAGACCCAGTACTTC. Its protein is CASSLGSGTGVIETQYF.

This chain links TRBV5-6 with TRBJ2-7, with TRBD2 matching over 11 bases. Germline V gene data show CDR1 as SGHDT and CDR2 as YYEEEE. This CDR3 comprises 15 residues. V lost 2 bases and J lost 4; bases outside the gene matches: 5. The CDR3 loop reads CASSLLAGARYEQYF. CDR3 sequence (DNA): TGTGCCAGCAGCTTACTAGCGGGAGCAAGGTACGAGCAGTACTTC.

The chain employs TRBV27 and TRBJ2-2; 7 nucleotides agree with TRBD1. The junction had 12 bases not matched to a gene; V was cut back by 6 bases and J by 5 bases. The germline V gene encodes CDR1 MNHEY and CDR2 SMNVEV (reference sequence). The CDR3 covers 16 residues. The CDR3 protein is CASRPSGQRKTGELFF. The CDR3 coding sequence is TGTGCCAGCAGGCCCTCGGGACAGAGAAAGACCGGGGAGCTGTTTTTT.

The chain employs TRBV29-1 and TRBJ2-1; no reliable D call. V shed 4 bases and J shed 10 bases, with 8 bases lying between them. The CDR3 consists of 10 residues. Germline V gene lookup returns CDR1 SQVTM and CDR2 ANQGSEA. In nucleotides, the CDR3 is TGCAGCGTTGCCCTGGAGGAGCAGTTCTTC. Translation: CSVALEEQFF.

CDR3: CASRPPGLAGSGTDTQYF. DNA for the CDR3: TGTGCCAGCAGACCGCCGGGACTAGCGGGATCGGGAACAGATACGCAGTATTTT. The chain employs TRBV28 and TRBJ2-3; 13 bases fit TRBD2. CDR1 MDHEN and CDR2 SYDVKM come from the germline V gene. V shed 6 bases and J 3 bases; nucleotides not matched to a gene: 12. The CDR3 sequence is 18 residues long.

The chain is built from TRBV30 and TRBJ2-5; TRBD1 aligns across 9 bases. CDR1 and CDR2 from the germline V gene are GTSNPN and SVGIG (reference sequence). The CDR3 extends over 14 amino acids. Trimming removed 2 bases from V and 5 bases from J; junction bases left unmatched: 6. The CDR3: CAWSPDRGRETQYF. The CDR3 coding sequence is TGTGCCTGGAGTCCAGACAGGGGGAGGGAGACCCAGTACTTC.

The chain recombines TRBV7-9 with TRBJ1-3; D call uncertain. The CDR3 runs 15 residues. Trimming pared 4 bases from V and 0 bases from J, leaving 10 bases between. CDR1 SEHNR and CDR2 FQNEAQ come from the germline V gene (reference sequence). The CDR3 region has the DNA TGTGCCAGCAGCTCGCGCTACCCCTCTGGAAACACCATATATTTT. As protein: CASSSRYPSGNTIYF.

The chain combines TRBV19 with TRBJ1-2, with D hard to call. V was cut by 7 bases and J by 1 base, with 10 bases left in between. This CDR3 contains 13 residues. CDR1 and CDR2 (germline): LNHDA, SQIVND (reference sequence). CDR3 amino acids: CASMALRNYGYTF. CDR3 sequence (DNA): TGTGCCAGTATGGCTCTCCGTAACTATGGCTACACCTTC.

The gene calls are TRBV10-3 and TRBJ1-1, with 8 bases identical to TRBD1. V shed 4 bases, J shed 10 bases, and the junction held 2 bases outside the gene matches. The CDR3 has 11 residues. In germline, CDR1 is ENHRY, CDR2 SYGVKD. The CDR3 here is CAISVGQGAFF. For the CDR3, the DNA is TGTGCCATCAGTGTAGGACAGGGAGCTTTCTTT.

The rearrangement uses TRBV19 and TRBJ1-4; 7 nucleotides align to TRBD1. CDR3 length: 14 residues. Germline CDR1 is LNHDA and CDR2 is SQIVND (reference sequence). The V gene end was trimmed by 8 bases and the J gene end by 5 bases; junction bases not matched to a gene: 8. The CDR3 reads CASRRTGSNEKLFF. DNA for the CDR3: TGTGCCAGTCGAAGGACAGGCTCAAATGAAAAACTGTTTTTT.

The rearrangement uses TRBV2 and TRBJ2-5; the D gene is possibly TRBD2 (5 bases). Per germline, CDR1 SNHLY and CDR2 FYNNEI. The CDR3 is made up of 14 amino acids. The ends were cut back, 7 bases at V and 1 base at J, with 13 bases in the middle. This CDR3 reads CASNMRESQETQYF. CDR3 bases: TGTGCCAGCAATATGAGGGAGTCCCAAGAGACCCAGTACTTC.

In DNA, the CDR3 is TGTGCCAGAAGCTTGTTCGTAGCGGAGTATAAGAAGGGGCAGTTCTTC. Protein sequence: CARSLFVAEYKKGQFF. The chain links TRBV5-3 to TRBJ2-1, with a tentative D call TRBD2 (6 bases). TRBV5-3 is an ORF for which the function is uncertain. V was shortened by 1 base and J by 12 bases, with 23 bases between the two germline ends. The CDR3 contains 16 residues.

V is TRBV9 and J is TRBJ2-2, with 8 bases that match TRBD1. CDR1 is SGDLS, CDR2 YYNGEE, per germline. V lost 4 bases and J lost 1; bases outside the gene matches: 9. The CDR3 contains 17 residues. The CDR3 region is CASSPGLGTGNTGELFF. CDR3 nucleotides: TGTGCCAGCAGCCCCGGACTCGGGACAGGGAACACCGGGGAGCTGTTTTTT.

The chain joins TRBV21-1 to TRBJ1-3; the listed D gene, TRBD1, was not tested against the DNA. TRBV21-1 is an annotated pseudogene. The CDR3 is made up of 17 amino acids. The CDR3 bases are TGTGCCAGCAGCGGACAGGGGGGCCCCCGGGGAGGAAACACCATATATTTT. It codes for CASSGQGGPRGGNTIYF.